The TCR beta chain under discussion was sequenced for a study of response to subunit inactivated influenza vaccine (dated by TCRdb to the late 2010s). For the study in its entirety: Deep quantitative profiling of the T cell receptor repertoire was used in the study to follow responses to a trivalent subunit inactivated influenza vaccine. Study-wide conclusions, independent of this receptor: It was suggested by the authors that each seasonal influenza vaccination may recruit only a limited number of new T cells.

The library relied on RT-PCR. Sequenced on an Illumina HiSeq 2500. TCRdb ran its own pipeline on the public reads, namely fastp trimming at Q25 and MiXCR clone calling, and kept in-frame beta chains. Rows with one shared CDR3 protein collapse into an entry with the most common genes and DNA. This sample is represented by 500,000 to 600,000 distinct CDR3 sequences; approximately 12% of them were singletons. 10% of the sample is in the top ten clones. V was cut back by 6 bases and J by 1 base, leaving a gap of 10 bases between them. There are 14 amino acids in the CDR3, from cysteine to phenylalanine inclusive. Only the CDR3 part of the read is kept: 42 bases, read in frame from the first base. This clonotype was observed a handful of times. What antigen it recognizes has not been identified. Qualities for individual bases were not recorded, and no much larger clone is one base off.

This TCR derives from a man aged 50 or older who received an inactivated influenza vaccine. Donor details come from another sample of the same person, matched by shared clones. The sequence joins TRBV12-3 or TRBV12-4 to TRBJ1-3, with TRBD1 tentatively as D gene (6 bases match). The sample here was PBMCs from blood, taken on the day of vaccination. The CDR3 protein sequence reads: CASRDTGSGNTIYF. The nucleotides are TGTGCCAGCAGAGATACAGGGTCTGGAAACACCATATATTTT.